The source of this T cell receptor (beta chain) is a study of blood T cell repertoires in COVID-19. Study details: Samples representing acute and convalescent COVID-19 were sourced from the United States, Italy and Spain.

Measured with immunoSEQ multiplex PCR; TCRdb has only the in-frame clones, and not every one. This sample has under 200,000 clones, with about 90% found just once. This clone was picked up many times. The CDR3 is made up of 15 amino acids. The ends lost 3 bases at V and 1 base at J; junction bases unmatched: 2. Germline CDR1 reads MRHNA; CDR2 reads SNTAGT. J is TRBJ2-2 and V is TRBV6-4; the match to TRBD1 covers 7 bases. The sample was PBMCs or T cells enriched from blood (not recorded which). This receptor was obtained from a woman younger than 30 who had recovered from COVID-19. In DNA form, the CDR3 reads TGTGCCAGCAGTGAAACAGGGGAGAACACCGGGGAGCTGTTTTTT. Its translation is CASSETGENTGELFF.